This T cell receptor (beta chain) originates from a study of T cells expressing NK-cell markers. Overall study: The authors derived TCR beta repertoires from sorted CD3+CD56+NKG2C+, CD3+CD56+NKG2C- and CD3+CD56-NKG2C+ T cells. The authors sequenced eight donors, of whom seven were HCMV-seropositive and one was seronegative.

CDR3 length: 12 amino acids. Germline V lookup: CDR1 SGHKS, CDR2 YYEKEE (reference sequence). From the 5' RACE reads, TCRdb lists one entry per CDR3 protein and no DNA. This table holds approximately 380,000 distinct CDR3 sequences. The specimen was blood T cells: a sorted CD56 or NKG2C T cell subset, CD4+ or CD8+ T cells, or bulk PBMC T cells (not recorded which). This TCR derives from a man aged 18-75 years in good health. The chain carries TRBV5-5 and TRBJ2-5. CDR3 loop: CASSLSWETQYF.